This TCR beta chain was captured in a study of blood T cell repertoires in COVID-19. Study information: Sample material is recorded as cDNA or gDNA derived from T cells, B-cell-depleted T cells, or PBMCs.

V was cut by 5 bases and J by 0 bases, with 11 bases left in between. This CDR3 spans 15 amino acids. Germline V gene data show CDR1 as LNHDA and CDR2 as SQIVND (reference sequence). Seattle patient enrollment occurred during active infection, with longitudinal follow-up thereafter. As processed by the authors: Amplified reference gene primers provided the basis for estimating nucleated cell counts. The data were produced by immunoSEQ multiplex PCR, yet TCRdb's version contains in-frame clones alone and is incomplete. That table supplies the V and J calls and clone size; D and trimming were determined from the DNA. This sample has roughly 380,000 clones, with approximately 89% found just once.

J is TRBJ2-1 and V is TRBV19; weak D call: TRBD1 (6 bases). The TCR comes from a woman in her thirties or forties with COVID-19, enrolled during active disease. Sequenced input: peripheral blood. CDR3 region: CASSDGQHSYNEQFF. The DNA for the CDR3 is TGTGCCAGTAGTGACGGACAGCACTCCTACAATGAGCAGTTCTTC. The complete variable domain, with remaining parts taken from reference TRBV19 and TRBJ2-1, reads DGGITQSPKYLFRKEGQNVTLSCEQNLNHDAMYWYRQDPGQGLRLIYYSQIVNDFQKGDIAEGYSVSREKKESFPLTVTSAQKNPTAFYLCASSDGQHSYNEQFFGPGTRLTVL.